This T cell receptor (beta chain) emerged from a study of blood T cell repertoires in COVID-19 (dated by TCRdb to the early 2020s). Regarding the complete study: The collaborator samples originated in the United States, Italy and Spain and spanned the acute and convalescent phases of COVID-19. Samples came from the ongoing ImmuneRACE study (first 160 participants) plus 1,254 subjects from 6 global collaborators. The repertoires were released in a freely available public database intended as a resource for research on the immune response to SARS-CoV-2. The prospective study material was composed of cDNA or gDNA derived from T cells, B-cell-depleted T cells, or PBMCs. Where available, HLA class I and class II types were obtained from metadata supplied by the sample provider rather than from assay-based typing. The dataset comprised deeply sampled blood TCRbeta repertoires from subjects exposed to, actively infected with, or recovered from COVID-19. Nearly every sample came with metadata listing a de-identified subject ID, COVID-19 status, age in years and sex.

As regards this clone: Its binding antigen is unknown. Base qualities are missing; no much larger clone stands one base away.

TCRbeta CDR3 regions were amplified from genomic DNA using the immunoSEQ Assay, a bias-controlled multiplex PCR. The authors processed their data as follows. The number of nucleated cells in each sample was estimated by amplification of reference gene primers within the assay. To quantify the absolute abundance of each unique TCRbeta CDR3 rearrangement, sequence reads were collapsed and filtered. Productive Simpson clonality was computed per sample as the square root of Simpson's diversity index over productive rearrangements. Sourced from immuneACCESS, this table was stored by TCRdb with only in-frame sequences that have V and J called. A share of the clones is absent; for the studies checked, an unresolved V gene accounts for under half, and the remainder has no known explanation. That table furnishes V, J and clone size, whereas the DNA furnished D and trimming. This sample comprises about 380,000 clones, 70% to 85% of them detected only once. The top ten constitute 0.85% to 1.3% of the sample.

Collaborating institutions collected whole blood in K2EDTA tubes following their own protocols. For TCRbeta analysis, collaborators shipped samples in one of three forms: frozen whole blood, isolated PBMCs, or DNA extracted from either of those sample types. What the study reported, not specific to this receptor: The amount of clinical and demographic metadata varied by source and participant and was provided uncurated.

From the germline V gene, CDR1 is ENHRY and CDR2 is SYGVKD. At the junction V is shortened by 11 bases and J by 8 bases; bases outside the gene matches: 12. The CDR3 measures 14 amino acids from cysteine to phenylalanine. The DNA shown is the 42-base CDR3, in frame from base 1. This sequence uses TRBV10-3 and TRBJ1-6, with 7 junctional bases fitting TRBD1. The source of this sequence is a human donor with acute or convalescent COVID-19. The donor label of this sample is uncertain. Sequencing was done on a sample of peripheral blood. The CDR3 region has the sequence CAAGPGQRDSPLHF. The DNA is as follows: TGTGCCGCCGGTCCGGGACAGAGGGATTCACCCCTCCACTTT.